The clone carrying this T cell receptor beta chain came up a few times. The entry originates in a study of regulatory T cells in long-lasting Graves disease. Combining iRepertoire HTBI primers with Arm-PCR of CDR3 regions, the authors built TCR beta libraries. A single record per CDR3 protein comes from TCRdb applying MiXCR to the multiplex PCR reads. The table has about 420,000 distinct CDR3 sequences, less than 25% seen once. After removal of 6 bases from V and 10 bases from J, the junction contained 12 bases not matched to a gene. The CDR3 spans 14 residues. Germline assignment: CDR1 MNHNS and CDR2 SASEGT. Time point given: persistent/refractory GD, antithyroid drugs over 5 years with positive TRAb. From RNA extracted from PBMCs, the TCR library was made.

The clonotype was recovered from a female donor with Graves disease. The source was peripheral blood mononuclear cells (PBMCs), collected when the disease was refractory, from a patient treated with antithyroid drugs. The rearrangement links TRBV6-1 to TRBJ1-5; 7 nucleotides match TRBD1. This chain's CDR3 is CASSPGTDISPQHF. DNA of the CDR3: TGTGCCAGCAGCCCCGGGACAGATATCAGCCCCCAGCATTTT.